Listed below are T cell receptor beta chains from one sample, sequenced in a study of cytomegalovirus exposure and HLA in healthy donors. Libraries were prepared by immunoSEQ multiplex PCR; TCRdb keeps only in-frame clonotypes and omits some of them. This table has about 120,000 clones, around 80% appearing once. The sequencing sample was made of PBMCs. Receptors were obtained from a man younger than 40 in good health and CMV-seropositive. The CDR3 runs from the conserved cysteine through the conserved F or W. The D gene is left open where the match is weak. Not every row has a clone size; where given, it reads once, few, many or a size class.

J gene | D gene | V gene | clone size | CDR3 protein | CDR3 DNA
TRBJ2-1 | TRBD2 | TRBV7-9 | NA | CASRWTSGASYNEQFF | TGTGCCAGCAGGTGGACTAGCGGGGCCTCCTACAATGAGCAGTTCTTC
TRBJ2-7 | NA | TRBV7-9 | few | CASSLYRQVGEQYF | TGTGCCAGCAGCTTGTACCGGCAGGTGGGCGAGCAGTACTTC
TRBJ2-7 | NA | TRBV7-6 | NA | CASSLGTGVWEQYF | TGTGCCAGCAGCTTAGGGACGGGGGTCTGGGAGCAGTACTTC
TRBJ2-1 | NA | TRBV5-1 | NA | CASSPNGAGLYNEQFF | TGCGCCAGCAGCCCCAATGGCGCGGGACTTTACAATGAGCAGTTCTTC
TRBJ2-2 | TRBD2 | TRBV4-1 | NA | CASSQAPGRGNTGELFF | TGCGCCAGCAGCCAAGCCCCGGGGAGGGGTAACACCGGGGAGCTGTTTTTT
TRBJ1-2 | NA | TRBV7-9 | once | CASSLGGEGGYIF | TGTGCCAGCAGCTTAGGAGGGGAGGGAGGCTACATCTTC
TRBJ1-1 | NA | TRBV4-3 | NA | CASSQGGIENTEAFF | TGCGCCAGCAGCCAAGGAGGGATAGAGAACACTGAAGCTTTCTTT
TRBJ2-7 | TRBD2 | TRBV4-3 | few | CASSHGRTSMYEQYF | TGCGCCAGCAGCCACGGAAGGACTAGTATGTACGAGCAGTACTTC
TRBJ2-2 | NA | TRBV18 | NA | CASSPVSDTGELFF | TGTGCCAGCTCACCAGTCAGCGACACCGGGGAGCTGTTTTTT
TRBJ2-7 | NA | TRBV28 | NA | CASSSPGQRFSYEQYF | TGTGCCAGCAGTTCCCCCGGACAGCGATTCTCCTACGAGCAGTACTTC
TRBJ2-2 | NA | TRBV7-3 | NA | CASSFGPNTGELFF | TGTGCCAGCAGCTTTGGGCCGAACACCGGGGAGCTGTTTTTT
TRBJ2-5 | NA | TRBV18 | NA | CASSPGWGEQETQYF | TGTGCCAGCTCACCGGGATGGGGGGAACAGGAGACCCAGTACTTC
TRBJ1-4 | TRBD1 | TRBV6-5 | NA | CASSLGDSNEKLFF | TGTGCCAGCAGTTTGGGGGACAGCAATGAAAAACTGTTTTTT
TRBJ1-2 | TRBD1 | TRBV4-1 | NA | CASSQGTGVLGYTF | TGCGCCAGCAGCCAAGGAACAGGGGTTTTAGGCTACACCTTC
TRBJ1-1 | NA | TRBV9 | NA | CASSVAGGASPAFF | TGTGCCAGCAGCGTAGCCGGGGGGGCGAGTCCGGCTTTCTTT
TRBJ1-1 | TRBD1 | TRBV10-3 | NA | CAISESPRTGYTEAFF | TGTGCCATCAGTGAGTCTCCGCGGACAGGGTATACTGAAGCTTTCTTT
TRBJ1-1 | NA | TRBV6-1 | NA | CASTLGWGQNTEAFF | TGTGCCAGCACCCTGGGGTGGGGGCAGAACACTGAAGCTTTCTTT
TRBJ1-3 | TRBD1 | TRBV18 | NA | CASSPTGGSGNTIYF | TGTGCCAGCTCCCCGACAGGGGGCTCTGGAAACACCATATATTTT
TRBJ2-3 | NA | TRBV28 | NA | CASSFSGSTQYF | TGTGCCAGCAGTTTCTCCGGGAGCACGCAGTATTTT
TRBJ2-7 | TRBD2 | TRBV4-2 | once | CASSLSGGSYEQYF | TGTGCCAGCAGCCTTAGCGGGGGAAGCTACGAGCAGTACTTC
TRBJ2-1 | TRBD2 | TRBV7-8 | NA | CASSLEGLAGPNEQFF | TGTGCCAGCAGCTTAGAGGGACTAGCGGGCCCTAATGAGCAGTTCTTC
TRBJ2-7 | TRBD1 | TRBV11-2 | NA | CASRGQTSSYEQYF | TGTGCCAGCAGGGGACAGACGAGCTCCTACGAGCAGTACTTC
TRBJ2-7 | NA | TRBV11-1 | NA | CASSLKAGTSYEQYF | TGTGCCAGCAGCTTAAAGGCAGGAACCTCCTACGAGCAGTACTTC
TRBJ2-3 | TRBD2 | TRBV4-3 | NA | CASSQERSGGAKDTQYF | TGCGCCAGCAGCCAAGAACGCAGCGGGGGGGCAAAAGATACGCAGTATTTT
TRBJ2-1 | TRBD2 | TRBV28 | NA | CASIRASGDYSYNEQFF | TGTGCCAGCATCAGGGCTAGCGGAGATTACTCCTACAATGAGCAGTTCTTC
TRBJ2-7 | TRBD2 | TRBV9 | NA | CASSVEVLAESDYEQYF | TGTGCCAGCAGCGTAGAAGTACTAGCGGAATCTGACTACGAGCAGTACTTC
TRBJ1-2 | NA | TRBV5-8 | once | CASSLVGAESGSRGYTF | TGTGCCAGCAGCTTGGTTGGGGCCGAATCAGGTTCTCGGGGCTACACCTTC
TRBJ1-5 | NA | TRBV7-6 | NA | CASSLSGDQPQHF | TGTGCCAGCAGCTTATCCGGTGATCAGCCCCAGCATTTT
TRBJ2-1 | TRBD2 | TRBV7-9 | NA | CASSPPPGLARNEQFF | TGTGCCAGCAGCCCACCTCCGGGACTAGCAAGGAATGAGCAGTTCTTC
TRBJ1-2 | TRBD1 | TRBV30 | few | CAWSPGQGAEGYTF | TGTGCCTGGAGCCCGGGACAGGGGGCCGAGGGCTACACCTTC
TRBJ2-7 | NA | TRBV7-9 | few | CASSTTGGNYEQYF | TGTGCCAGCAGCACCACCGGGGGAAACTACGAGCAGTACTTC
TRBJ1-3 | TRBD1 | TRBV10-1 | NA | CAMSTGAGNTIYF | TGCGCCATGTCGACAGGGGCTGGAAACACCATATATTTT
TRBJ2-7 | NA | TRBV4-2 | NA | CASSQDLQSYYEQYF | TGTGCCAGCAGCCAAGATTTGCAGTCGTACTACGAGCAGTACTTC